A selection of T cell receptor beta chains follows, all from one sample in a study of T cell responses to AZD1222 COVID-19 vaccine. Repertoires were generated with immunoSEQ multiplex PCR, while TCRdb's copy carries only in-frame clones and drops some. The sample yields around 110,000 clones, roughly nine tenths seen once. The source material was peripheral blood, sampled on day 0 of AZD1222 vaccination. The receptors here all came from an adult in good health. CDR3s include the opening cysteine and the closing phenylalanine or tryptophan. D genes are given only for firm matches. A row's size may be missing; if present it is once, few, many or a size class.

D gene	V gene	J gene	clone size	CDR3 DNA	CDR3 protein
-	TRBV3-1/TRBV3-2	TRBJ1-2	-	TGTGCCAGCAGCCACGCTCGGGGGGACTATGGCTACACCTTC	CASSHARGDYGYTF
-	TRBV2	TRBJ1-1	-	TGTGCCAGCAGTGATCAAGGGTCCAACACTGAAGCTTTCTTT	CASSDQGSNTEAFF
-	TRBV11-2	TRBJ2-3	-	TGTGCCAGCAGCTTAGGCCCCTCAGATACGCAGTATTTT	CASSLGPSDTQYF
TRBD1	TRBV29-1	TRBJ1-2	-	TGCAGCGTTGAAGATGGACAGGGGCCCGGCTACACCTTC	CSVEDGQGPGYTF
-	TRBV7-2	TRBJ1-1	-	TGTGCCAGCAGCTTAGTTCCAGCCACTGAAGCTTTCTTT	CASSLVPATEAFF
-	TRBV11-3	TRBJ1-2	-	TGTGCCAGCAGCCCCACAGGAGCTCATGGCTACACCTTC	CASSPTGAHGYTF
-	TRBV6-6	TRBJ1-1	-	TGTGCCAGCAGTCACCCAGAGAACACTGAAGCTTTCTTT	CASSHPENTEAFF
-	TRBV6-5	TRBJ1-1	-	TGTGCCAGCAAACTAGTCAGGGGTGGGACTGAAGCTTTCTTT	CASKLVRGGTEAFF
TRBD1	TRBV4-2	TRBJ2-7	-	TGTGCCAGCAGCCGGTCGGGACAGGGGGAGCAATACGAGCAGTACTTC	CASSRSGQGEQYEQYF
-	TRBV18	TRBJ2-2	-	TGTGCCAGCTCACCACCCGGGAGCACCGGGGAGCTGTTTTTT	CASSPPGSTGELFF
TRBD2	TRBV7-9	TRBJ2-3	-	TGTGCCAGCAGCCCGGGACTAGCAGTGAGCACAGATACGCAGTATTTT	CASSPGLAVSTDTQYF
TRBD2	TRBV7-8	TRBJ2-3	-	TGTGCCAGTCTACTAGCGGTTAGCACAGATACGCAGTATTTT	CASLLAVSTDTQYF
-	TRBV24-1	TRBJ2-5	-	TGTGCCACCAGTGATTTGCACGGGACCCAAGAGACCCAGTACTTC	CATSDLHGTQETQYF
TRBD2	TRBV2	TRBJ2-1	-	TGTGCCAGCAGTGATCAGCTAGCGGGGGGGATAAATGAGCAGTTCTTC	CASSDQLAGGINEQFF
TRBD1	TRBV10-1	TRBJ1-1	-	TGCGCCAGCAGACTTCGGGACAGAAGGTTAGGCCCTGAAGCTTTCTTT	CASRLRDRRLGPEAFF
-	TRBV11-2	TRBJ2-1	once	TGTGCCAGCAGCTTCTCTACGTACAATGAGCAGTTCTTC	CASSFSTYNEQFF
TRBD2	TRBV6-5	TRBJ2-3	-	TGTGCCAGCAGCCAGCTGGGACTAGCCCTAGATACGCAGTATTTT	CASSQLGLALDTQYF
-	TRBV24-1	TRBJ2-1	-	TGTGCCACCAGTGATGCCCTAGGTTGGGACTCGGACGCGGGTGAGCAGTTCTTC	CATSDALGWDSDAGEQFF
-	TRBV19	TRBJ2-1	once	TGTGCCAGTAGTATTGCGGAGAGCTCCTACAATGAGCAGTTCTTC	CASSIAESSYNEQFF
-	TRBV7-9	TRBJ1-1	-	TGTGCCAGCAGCCCGAGGGGGGGTTCCGCTGAAGCTTTCTTT	CASSPRGGSAEAFF
TRBD1	TRBV6-5	TRBJ1-5	-	TGTGCCAGCAGCCCGGGACAGAGCAATCAGCCCCAGCATTTT	CASSPGQSNQPQHF
-	TRBV12-3/TRBV12-4	TRBJ1-1	-	TGTGCCAGCAGCAGAGAGTTGAACACTGAAGCTTTCTTT	CASSRELNTEAFF
-	TRBV30	TRBJ2-2	-	TGTGCCTGGAGGGGAGACCCCTTCACCGGGGAGCTGTTTTTT	CAWRGDPFTGELFF
TRBD2	TRBV5-4	TRBJ2-5	-	TGTGCCAGCAGCTTGGGGGGACTACACATCAACAAAGAGACCCAGTACTTC	CASSLGGLHINKETQYF
-	TRBV27	TRBJ1-5	once	TGTGCCAGCAGTTTCTGGGGACGGCCCCAGCATTTT	CASSFWGRPQHF
-	TRBV12-3/TRBV12-4	TRBJ1-4	-	TGTGCCAGCAGGACTACAGGGAATGAAAAACTGTTTTTT	CASRTTGNEKLFF
-	TRBV3-1/TRBV3-2	TRBJ1-3	few	TGTGCCAGCAGCCAAGGATCAGGGTCTGGAAACACCATATATTTT	CASSQGSGSGNTIYF
-	TRBV19	TRBJ1-2	-	TGTGCCAGTAGTACACCCTCGACGGTGGGTCTGAACTATGGCTACACCTTC	CASSTPSTVGLNYGYTF
TRBD1	TRBV10-2	TRBJ1-2	-	TGCGCCAGCAGGGCCGACAGGGATGGCTACACCTTC	CASRADRDGYTF
-	TRBV5-6	TRBJ2-3	-	TGTGCCAGCAGCTTGGAATTTGCGACTAGCACAGATACGCAGTATTTT	CASSLEFATSTDTQYF
-	TRBV11-3	TRBJ2-7	-	TGTGCCAGCAGCTTACGAGATCAGCGCGCCTACGAGCAGTACTTC	CASSLRDQRAYEQYF
-	TRBV20-1	TRBJ1-2	-	TGCAGTGCTCCTTCAGGGTCCGGCTACACCTTC	CSAPSGSGYTF
-	TRBV7-2	TRBJ2-4	once	TGTGCCAGCAGCCCCGACACAAACATTCAGTACTTC	CASSPDTNIQYF
-	TRBV12-5	TRBJ1-1	-	TGTGCTAGTGGACCCGCAACTGAAGCTTTCTTT	CASGPATEAFF
-	TRBV7-9	TRBJ2-1	-	TGTGCCAGCAGCCCGCGTGGGGGGAGCTCCTACAATGAGCAGTTCTTC	CASSPRGGSSYNEQFF
-	TRBV18	TRBJ1-1	once	TGTGCCAGCTCACCCCAAAACGTGCAGGGGACTGAAGCTTTCTTT	CASSPQNVQGTEAFF
-	TRBV19	TRBJ1-1	-	TGTGCCAGTAGTATTATGGGGGGCACTGAAGCTTTCTTT	CASSIMGGTEAFF
TRBD1	TRBV19	TRBJ1-2	-	TGTGCCAGTAGTATACAGGGACAGGTCTATGGCTACACCTTC	CASSIQGQVYGYTF
-	TRBV30	TRBJ1-5	once	TGTGCCTGGAGTGTACGGATAGGGGATAGCAATCAGCCCCAGCATTTT	CAWSVRIGDSNQPQHF
-	TRBV10-3	TRBJ2-3	once	TGTGCCATCAGCAAAATTAGCGTCACAGATACGCAGTATTTT	CAISKISVTDTQYF
-	TRBV7-2	TRBJ1-1	-	TGTGCCAGCAGCTTAGAGAGACAGGTCACTGAAGCTTTCTTT	CASSLERQVTEAFF
-	TRBV29-1	TRBJ1-1	-	TGCAGCGTTGTGGGCCGGGGCGGCAACACTGAAGCTTTCTTT	CSVVGRGGNTEAFF
-	TRBV14	TRBJ2-2	-	TGTGCCAGCAGCCCCTCTGGGGGAGTAACCACCGGGGAGCTGTTTTTT	CASSPSGGVTTGELFF
TRBD2	TRBV7-7	TRBJ2-1	-	TGTGCTAGCAGCTTAGATGTAGCGGGGGGGCTGAATGAGCAGTTCTTC	CASSLDVAGGLNEQFF
-	TRBV5-4	TRBJ2-7	medium-sized	TGTGCCAGCGGGCCTCAGGTCTCCTACGAGCAGTACTTC	CASGPQVSYEQYF
-	TRBV6-2/TRBV6-3	TRBJ2-3	-	TGTGCCAGCAGTCAGCAGGGGACAAGCACAGATACGCAGTATTTT	CASSQQGTSTDTQYF
-	TRBV24-1	TRBJ1-2	-	TGTGCCACCAGTCCCGGACAGATCAACTATGGCTACACCTTC	CATSPGQINYGYTF
-	TRBV3-1/TRBV3-2	TRBJ1-5	-	TGTGCCAGCAGCCAAAACACAGTCGATCAGCCCCAGCATTTT	CASSQNTVDQPQHF
-	TRBV7-9	TRBJ1-2	-	TGTGCCAGCAGCCTGGGACTAGGCGCTGTCACCTTC	CASSLGLGAVTF
TRBD1	TRBV7-2	TRBJ1-1	-	TGTGCCAGCAGCTTAGGGCCACAGGGGGCAGGCACTGAAGCTTTCTTT	CASSLGPQGAGTEAFF
-	TRBV6-5	TRBJ1-1	-	TGTGCCAGCATCCTAGGATGGAACACTGAAGCTTTCTTT	CASILGWNTEAFF
-	TRBV9	TRBJ1-3	-	TGTGCCAGCAGCGTAATCGGGGGTGGAAACACCATATATTTT	CASSVIGGGNTIYF
TRBD1	TRBV7-2	TRBJ1-6	-	TGTGCCAGCAGTGACAGGGTCAGTTCACCCCTCCACTTT	CASSDRVSSPLHF